One sample yielded the 16 T cell receptor beta chains listed below, sequenced in a study of cytomegalovirus exposure and HLA in healthy donors. TCRdb's copy holds only in-frame clones and misses some; the assay was immunoSEQ multiplex PCR. The data hold 50,000 to 70,000 clones, with roughly 96% observed a single time. Specimen: PBMCs. The receptor source for this set is a woman younger than 35 in good health and CMV-seropositive.

V is TRBV4-3 and J is TRBJ2-1; 7 bases map to TRBD1. The V gene's germline CDR1 is LGHNA and CDR2 YSLEER. The junction had 12 bases not matched to a gene; V was cut back by 4 bases and J by 6 bases. The CDR3 loop spans 16 amino acids. The DNA of the CDR3 is TGCGCCAGCAGCCTACTGATAACAGGGGCACTCAATGAGCAGTTCTTC. The encoded protein is CASSLLITGALNEQFF.

The CDR3 sequence is CASRKDREIDEQYF. In nucleotides, the CDR3 is TGTGCCAGCAGAAAGGACAGGGAGATCGACGAGCAGTACTTC. The chain recombines TRBV28 with TRBJ2-7, with 8 bases aligning to TRBD1. Trimming at V came to 6 bases and at J to 5 bases, leaving 9 bases not matched to a gene. This CDR3 is 14 amino acids long. From germline, CDR1 is MDHEN and CDR2 SYDVKM.

The chain links TRBV11-2 to TRBJ2-1, with TRBD2 matching 11 bases. From germline, CDR1 is SGHAT and CDR2 FQNNGV. CDR3 length equals 17 residues. With V trimmed by 5 bases and J by 0 bases, 6 bases remained unmatched. The CDR3 loop is CASSRRLAGNSYNEQFF. CDR3 DNA sequence: TGTGCCAGCAGCCGAAGACTAGCGGGGAACTCCTACAATGAGCAGTTCTTC.

The chain recombines TRBV7-6 with TRBJ2-1, with 13 bases matching TRBD2. The V segment lost 5 bases and the J segment 8 bases; nucleotides outside the gene matches: 18. Germline loops: CDR1 SGHVS, CDR2 FNYEAQ. CDR3 size: 19 residues. The DNA of the CDR3 is TGTGCCAGCAGCGGCCCGGAGACTAGCGGGGGGTATCGACGGGATGAGCAGTTCTTC. This codes for CASSGPETSGGYRRDEQFF.

The chain employs TRBV5-1 and TRBJ2-1; 13 bases fit TRBD2. V shed 5 bases and J 8 bases; nucleotides not matched to a gene: 4. The CDR3 covers 14 residues. Germline V gene lookup returns CDR1 SGHRS and CDR2 YFSETQ. CDR3 amino acids: CASSRTSGSYEQFF. DNA for the CDR3: TGCGCCAGCAGTCGGACTAGCGGGAGTTATGAGCAGTTCTTC.

V gene TRBV21-1 combines with J gene TRBJ2-7; the tabulated D call, TRBD2, remains unverified against the DNA. TRBV21-1 is marked as a pseudogene. This CDR3 comprises 17 residues. The CDR3 protein is CASSKYAQPGLEGEQYF. Here the CDR3 DNA reads TGTGCCAGCAGCAAATATGCCCAACCGGGACTCGAGGGCGAGCAGTACTTC.

This chain joins TRBV28 and TRBJ1-2; possible D gene TRBD1, 6 bases. The germline V and J ends were trimmed by 6 bases and 6 bases, with 14 bases remaining between them. The CDR3 length is 13 residues. The germline V gene encodes CDR1 MDHEN and CDR2 SYDVKM. The chain's CDR3 is CASSLRGTNGYTF. The CDR3 nucleotides read TGTGCCAGCAGCCTCAGGGGAACCAATGGCTACACCTTC.

V usage is TRBV4-1 and J usage is TRBJ1-1; possible D gene TRBD1, 5 bases. The CDR3 consists of 17 residues. CDR1 and CDR2 (germline): MGHRA, YSYEKL. Trimming shortened V by 2 bases and J by 1 base, and 17 bases separated the two germline ends. The chain's CDR3 is CASSQSTWGGANTEAFF. CDR3 bases: TGCGCCAGCAGCCAATCTACGTGGGGGGGAGCGAACACTGAAGCTTTCTTT.

This chain uses TRBV9 with TRBJ2-5; 8 bases agree with TRBD1. This CDR3 region has 16 residues. V lost 4 bases to trimming and J lost 0 bases; unmatched junction nucleotides: 8. CDR1 SGDLS and CDR2 YYNGEE come from the germline V gene. The CDR3 DNA is TGTGCCAGCAGCCCAGGGACAGGACGGTACCAAGAGACCCAGTACTTC. Its protein is CASSPGTGRYQETQYF.

The chain joins TRBV29-1 to TRBJ1-1; 7 bases are shared with TRBD1. Losses at the gene ends were 3 bases for V and 2 bases for J; bases not matched to a gene: 3. This CDR3 is 13 amino acids long. Per germline, CDR1 SQVTM and CDR2 ANQGSEA. The CDR3 DNA reads TGCAGCGTTGAGAGACAGGGTAACACTGAAGCTTTCTTT. The encoded protein is CSVERQGNTEAFF.

The chain carries TRBV10-3 and TRBJ2-1; D is uncertain. This CDR3 is built from 15 residues. The germline V gene has CDR1 ENHRY and CDR2 SYGVKD. Trimming took off 0 bases at V and 6 bases at J, with 12 bases between the two ends. CDR3 sequence reads: CAISESQNQANEQFF. The CDR3 DNA is TGTGCCATCAGTGAGTCGCAGAATCAGGCCAATGAGCAGTTCTTC.

J is TRBJ1-4 and V is TRBV5-1; 7 nucleotides match TRBD1. There are 18 residues in the CDR3. V lost 4 bases and J lost 0; bases outside the gene matches: 12. CDR1 SGHRS and CDR2 YFSETQ come from the germline V gene. CDR3 loop: CASSVQGTATATNEKLFF. The CDR3 bases are TGCGCCAGCAGCGTACAAGGGACAGCAACCGCAACTAATGAAAAACTGTTTTTT.

The V gene is TRBV6-1, the J gene TRBJ2-1; possibly TRBD2 for D (5 bases). Germline CDR1 MNHNS, CDR2 SASEGT. The germline V and J ends were trimmed by 4 bases and 2 bases, with 9 bases remaining between them. The CDR3 contains 14 residues. CDR3 bases: TGTGCCAGCAGTGCGAGCGGAGCCTACAATGAGCAGTTCTTC. Translating gives CASSASGAYNEQFF.

The V call is TRBV7-2, the J call TRBJ2-7; tentatively, D is TRBD1 (6 bases). CDR3 length: 12 amino acids. Between the trimmed V and J ends, which lost 5 bases and 6 bases, there was a span of 11 bases. Looked up from germline, CDR1 is SGHTA and CDR2 is FQGNSA. The CDR3 DNA is TGTGCCAGCAGCGCTAACAGGGTCGAGCAGTACTTC. Translated, it gives CASSANRVEQYF.

The chain is built from TRBV27 and TRBJ2-7, with TRBD1 as a possible D gene (6 bases). V lost 2 bases to trimming and J lost 3 bases, with 11 bases between them. The CDR3 has 14 amino acids. In germline, CDR1 is MNHEY, CDR2 SMNVEV (reference sequence). This chain's CDR3 is CASSLGGPGYEQYF. The CDR3 DNA sequence: TGTGCCAGCAGTTTAGGGGGCCCCGGCTACGAGCAGTACTTC.

The rearrangement joins TRBV5-1 to TRBJ2-1; D may match TRBD1 or TRBD2 (5 bases each). The CDR3 runs to 12 residues. Germline CDR1 reads SGHRS; CDR2 reads YFSETQ. V shed 4 bases and J shed 8 bases, with 10 bases lying between them. CDR3 loop: CASSMGRDEQFF. The DNA of the CDR3 is TGCGCCAGCAGCATGGGACGGGATGAGCAGTTCTTC.